This T cell receptor beta chain is drawn from a study of blood T cell repertoires in COVID-19. The germline V gene encodes CDR1 MNHEY and CDR2 SVGEGT. V was cut by 5 bases and J by 3 bases, with 17 bases left in between. This CDR3 has 16 residues. Generated by immunoSEQ multiplex PCR, the TCRdb table keeps only in-frame clones and is missing some. The table records fewer than 75,000 clones, more than 75% of them present only once. The sequence was collected from a man in his sixties with active or convalescent COVID-19. The V and J genes are TRBV6-2 or TRBV6-3 and TRBJ2-1; D is possibly TRBD2 (6 bases). The sample consisted of peripheral blood. The chain's CDR3 is CASSPQTGTFYNEQFF. The CDR3 DNA reads as TGTGCCAGCAGTCCACAAACCGGGACTTTCTACAATGAGCAGTTCTTC.